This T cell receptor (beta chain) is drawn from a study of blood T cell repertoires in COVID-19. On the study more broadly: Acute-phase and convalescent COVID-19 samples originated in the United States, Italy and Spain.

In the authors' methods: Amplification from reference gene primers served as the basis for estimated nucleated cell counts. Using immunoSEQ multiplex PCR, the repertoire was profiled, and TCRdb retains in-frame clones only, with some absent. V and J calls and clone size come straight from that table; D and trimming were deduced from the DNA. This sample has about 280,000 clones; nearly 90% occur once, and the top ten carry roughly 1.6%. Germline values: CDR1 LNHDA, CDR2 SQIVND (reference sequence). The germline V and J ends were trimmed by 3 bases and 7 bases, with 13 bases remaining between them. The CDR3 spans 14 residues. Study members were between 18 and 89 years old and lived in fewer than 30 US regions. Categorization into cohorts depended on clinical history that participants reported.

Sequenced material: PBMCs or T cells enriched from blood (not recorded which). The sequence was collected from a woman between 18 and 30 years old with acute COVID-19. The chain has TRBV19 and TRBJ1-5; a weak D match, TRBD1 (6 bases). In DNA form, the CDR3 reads TGTGCCAGTAGTATTGGGGGGGGCGGACAGCCCCAGCATTTT. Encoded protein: CASSIGGGGQPQHF.